What follows are 3 T cell receptor beta chains derived from one specimen sequenced in a study of cytomegalovirus exposure and HLA in healthy donors. PCR primers comprised 60 Vbeta and 13 Jbeta primers. Data came from immunoSEQ multiplex PCR; TCRdb stores just in-frame clones and leaves some out. The sample yields 150,000 to 200,000 clones, more than 70% seen once. Sample: PBMCs. The receptor source for this set is a man aged 18 to 29 in good health and CMV-seropositive.

The V call is TRBV10-3, the J call TRBJ2-5; TRBD1 matches 10 bases. The V gene's germline CDR1 is ENHRY and CDR2 SYGVKD. J lost 6 bases, V lost 0 bases, and 7 bases had no gene match. The CDR3 covers 16 residues. CDR3 protein: CAISESVGDRGQTQYF. The CDR3 nucleotides are TGTGCCATCAGTGAGTCAGTAGGGGACAGGGGTCAGACCCAGTACTTC.

The V and J genes are TRBV6-5 and TRBJ1-4; 7 nucleotides agree with TRBD1. With V trimmed by 10 bases and J by 8 bases, 13 bases remained unmatched. The CDR3 is made up of 14 amino acids. The V gene's germline CDR1 is MNHEY and CDR2 SVGAGI. CDR3 coding DNA: TGTGCCACCGCCAGTCAGGGGGTAGGAGAAAAACTGTTTTTT. Its protein is CATASQGVGEKLFF.

V usage is TRBV29-1 and J usage is TRBJ2-7; D perhaps matches TRBD2 (6 bases). The ends were cut back, 6 bases at V and 4 bases at J, with 13 bases in the middle. The CDR3 loop spans 12 amino acids. Germline-derived CDR1 and CDR2 are SQVTM and ANQGSEA. CDR3 in DNA: TGCAGCGTAGCGGGTCGGGAGTACGAGCAGTACTTC. This encodes CSVAGREYEQYF.